These 17 T cell receptor beta chains were sequenced from one sample in a study of read filtering for tumor transcriptome and immune sequencing. From 400 to 450 ng of RNA, a library with molecular barcoded alpha/delta and beta/gamma adaptors was made. TCRdb reprocessed the reads with MiXCR, giving one entry per CDR3 protein. The sample lists roughly 60,000 distinct CDR3 sequences, approximately 22% occurring once. Material: a population of CD138-negative cells sorted from bone marrow. These receptor sequences come from a donor over 35 with multiple myeloma.

This clonotype was observed a handful of times. A much bigger clone sits one base away, suggesting this may be a read error. The V and J genes are TRBV7-9 and TRBJ2-5, with TRBD2 matching over 11 bases. Germline CDR1 is SEHNR and CDR2 is FQNEAQ (reference sequence). CDR3 size: 14 residues. DNA of the CDR3: TGTGCCAGCAGCTTGGGACTAGCGGAAGAGACCCTGTACTTC. It specifies CASSLGLAEETLYF.

This clonotype was counted at least ten times. The chain employs TRBV10-3 and TRBJ2-1, with TRBD1 identical over 9 bases. CDR1 is ENHRY and CDR2 is SYGVKD in the germline V gene. CDR3 length: 16 amino acids. Unmatched junction bases numbered 8, after V lost 6 bases and J lost 2 bases. The chain's CDR3 is CAISDGQGRPYNEQFF. The DNA for the CDR3 is TGTGCCATCAGCGACGGACAGGGGAGGCCCTACAATGAGCAGTTCTTC.

This clonotype was seen ten or more times. The V gene is TRBV9, the J gene TRBJ2-5, with 8 bases lining up with TRBD1. Germline V gene lookup returns CDR1 SGDLS and CDR2 YYNGEE. This CDR3 has 14 amino acids. The junction had 7 bases not matched to a gene; V was cut back by 4 bases and J by 5 bases. CDR3 region: CASSPGQGQETQYF. The DNA for the CDR3 is TGTGCCAGCAGCCCAGGACAGGGACAGGAGACCCAGTACTTC.

This clonotype was counted at least ten times. The chain employs TRBV18 and TRBJ2-7; perhaps TRBD2 as D (5 bases). Germline CDR1 and CDR2: KGHSH and LQKENI. V gave up 4 bases and J gave up 5 bases, with 18 bases separating them. The CDR3 is 15 residues long. The CDR3 reads CASSLNEGSQDEQYF. Here the CDR3 DNA reads TGTGCCAGCTCACTCAACGAAGGGAGTCAAGACGAGCAGTACTTC.

This clonotype was recorded many times. The gene calls are TRBV6-1 and TRBJ1-5; 8 bases are a match to TRBD1. This CDR3 has 14 residues. V was pared by 3 bases and J by 8 bases, with 6 bases of the junction left unmatched. Germline V lookup: CDR1 MNHNS, CDR2 SASEGT. The DNA of the CDR3 is TGTGCCAGCAGTGACAACAGGGGGTGGGAGCCCCAGCATTTT. Translated: CASSDNRGWEPQHF.

This clonotype was found many times. The rearrangement uses TRBV6-5 and TRBJ2-1; TRBD1 aligns across 7 bases. J was trimmed by 1 base and V by 4 bases; bases with no gene match: 4. The germline gives CDR1 MNHEY, CDR2 SVGAGI. This CDR3 region has 15 residues. CDR3 sequence: CASSSKTGSYNEQFF. The CDR3 DNA sequence: TGTGCCAGCAGTTCCAAGACAGGGTCCTACAATGAGCAGTTCTTC.

This clonotype was found many times. The genes are TRBV29-1 and TRBJ2-5; 8 bases are shared with TRBD1. This CDR3 contains 14 residues. CDR1 is SQVTM, CDR2 ANQGSEA, per germline. J gave up 2 bases and V 4 bases, and 6 bases lay outside the gene matches. CDR3 protein: CSVVTGGPQETQYF. CDR3 nucleotides: TGCAGCGTTGTTACAGGGGGACCACAAGAGACCCAGTACTTC.

This clonotype was recorded many times. This sequence joins TRBV20-1 and TRBJ2-2, with D perhaps TRBD1 or TRBD2 (6 bases each). The CDR3 sequence is 12 residues long. CDR1 DFQATT and CDR2 SNEGSKA come from the germline V gene (reference sequence). V was cut by 5 bases and J by 6 bases, with 10 bases left in between. CDR3 DNA: TGCAGTGCTCTAGGGGGGCCCGGGGAGCTGTTTTTT. Its protein is CSALGGPGELFF.

This clonotype was counted between two and nine times. J is TRBJ2-6 and V is TRBV19; D is unresolved. V lost 4 bases and J lost 1, with 5 bases in between. CDR1 is LNHDA and CDR2 is SQIVND in the germline V gene (reference sequence). This CDR3 has 14 amino acids. The CDR3 DNA reads as TGTGCCAGTAGTACCCCTTCTGGGGCCAACGTCCTGACTTTC. Amino acid sequence: CASSTPSGANVLTF.

This clonotype was detected many times. This chain connects TRBV5-1 to TRBJ2-3; D might be TRBD2 (6 bases). The V gene lost 5 bases and the J gene lost 4 bases, with 26 bases spanning the gap. Germline V lookup: CDR1 SGHRS, CDR2 YFSETQ. This CDR3 spans 18 amino acids. DNA of the CDR3: TGCGCCAGCAGTCCTCCGGGACGACTAACTCCGGGGGCAGATACGCAGTATTTT. Translating it yields CASSPPGRLTPGADTQYF.

This clonotype was observed at least ten times. The chain combines TRBV12-3 or TRBV12-4 with TRBJ2-7; the match to TRBD1 covers 9 bases. V lost 5 bases and J lost 0; bases outside the gene matches: 8. The CDR3 runs to 16 residues. CDR3 coding DNA: TGTGCCAGCAGTCCATCCCCGGGACAGGGCTCCTACGAGCAGTACTTC. This gives the protein CASSPSPGQGSYEQYF.

The table lists this clonotype with a count of one. Since a far larger clone is one base different, this is likely a read error. The chain recombines TRBV7-6 with TRBJ2-1; 10 positions agree with TRBD1. The CDR3 spans 16 residues. CDR1 is SGHVS and CDR2 is FNYEAQ in the germline V gene. Here the CDR3 reads CASSLVRTGGYNERFF. CDR3 bases: TGTGCCAGCAGCTTAGTCAGGACAGGGGGTTACAATGAGCGGTTCTTC.

This clonotype was picked up many times. The chain employs TRBV5-1 and TRBJ1-1; no clear D. The CDR3 has 13 residues. The ends were cut back, 7 bases at V and 1 base at J, with 11 bases in the middle. Germline assignment: CDR1 SGHRS and CDR2 YFSETQ. As DNA, the CDR3 is TGCGCCAGCTCTGAGAGCCCGAACACTGAAGCTTTCTTT. Protein sequence: CASSESPNTEAFF.

This clonotype was seen ten or more times. The chain combines TRBV6-6 with TRBJ1-5; maybe TRBD1 (6 bases). This CDR3 has 15 residues. CDR1 MNHNY and CDR2 SVGAGI come from the germline V gene (reference sequence). Trimming removed 6 bases from V and 0 bases from J, with 12 bases in between. The DNA of the CDR3 is TGTGCCAGCAGCCCCTCAGGGGATAGCAATCAGCCCCAGCATTTT. Its protein is CASSPSGDSNQPQHF.

This clonotype was seen many times. The genes are TRBV5-1 and TRBJ2-5; TRBD2 agrees at 12 bases. The CDR3 runs 14 residues. The V segment lost 4 bases and the J segment 5 bases; nucleotides outside the gene matches: 3. The germline CDR1 and CDR2 sequences are SGHRS and YFSETQ. Here the CDR3 reads CASSRLAGDETQYF. CDR3 bases: TGCGCCAGCAGCAGACTAGCGGGGGACGAGACCCAGTACTTC.

This clonotype was recorded at least ten times. The V gene is TRBV28, the J gene TRBJ1-1, with D maybe TRBD1 (5 bases). The CDR3 is made up of 14 amino acids. The germline V and J ends were trimmed by 4 bases and 1 base, with 10 bases remaining between them. Germline V lookup: CDR1 MDHEN, CDR2 SYDVKM. Here the CDR3 DNA reads TGTGCCAGCAGTTCCGGGACGGCGAACACTGAAGCTTTCTTT. Translating it yields CASSSGTANTEAFF.

This clonotype was counted only a few times. The CDR3 loop is CASSPRTGKTDTQYF. Written as DNA, the CDR3 is TGTGCCAGCAGCCCCCGGACAGGGAAGACAGATACGCAGTATTTT. The chain combines TRBV14 with TRBJ2-3; 8 nucleotides align to TRBD1. There are 15 residues in the CDR3. Germline V gene sequence: CDR1 SGHDN, CDR2 FVKESK. V lost 4 bases, J lost 3 bases, and 6 bases stayed unmatched.